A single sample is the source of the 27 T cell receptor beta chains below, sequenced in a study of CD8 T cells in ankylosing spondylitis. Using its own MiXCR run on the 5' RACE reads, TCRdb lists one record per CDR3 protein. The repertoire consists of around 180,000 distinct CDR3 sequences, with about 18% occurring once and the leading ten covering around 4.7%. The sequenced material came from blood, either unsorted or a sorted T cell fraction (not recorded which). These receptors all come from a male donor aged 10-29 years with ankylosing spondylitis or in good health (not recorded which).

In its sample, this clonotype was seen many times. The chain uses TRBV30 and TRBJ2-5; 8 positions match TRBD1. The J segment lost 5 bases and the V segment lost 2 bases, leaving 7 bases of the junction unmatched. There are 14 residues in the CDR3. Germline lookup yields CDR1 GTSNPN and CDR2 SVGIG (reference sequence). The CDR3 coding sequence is TGTGCCTGGAGTAGACAGGGGATCGCGGAGACCCAGTACTTC. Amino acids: CAWSRQGIAETQYF.

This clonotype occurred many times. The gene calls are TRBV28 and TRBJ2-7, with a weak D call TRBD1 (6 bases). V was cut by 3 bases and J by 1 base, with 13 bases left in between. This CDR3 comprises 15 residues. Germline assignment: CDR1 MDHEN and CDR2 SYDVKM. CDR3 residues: CASSFGTIGSYEQYF. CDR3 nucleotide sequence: TGTGCCAGCAGTTTTGGGACAATCGGATCCTACGAGCAGTACTTC.

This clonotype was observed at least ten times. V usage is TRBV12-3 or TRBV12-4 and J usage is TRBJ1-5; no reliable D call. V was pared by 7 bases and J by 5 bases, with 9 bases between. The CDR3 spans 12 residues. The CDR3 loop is CASKYGDQPQHF. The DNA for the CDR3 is TGTGCCAGCAAATATGGGGATCAGCCCCAGCATTTT.

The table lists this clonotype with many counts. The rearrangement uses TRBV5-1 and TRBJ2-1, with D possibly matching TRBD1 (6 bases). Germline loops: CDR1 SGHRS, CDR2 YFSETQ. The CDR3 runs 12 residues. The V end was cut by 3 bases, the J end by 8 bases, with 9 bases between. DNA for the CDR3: TGCGCCAGCAGCTCCAGGGGTCATGAGCAGTTCTTC. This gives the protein CASSSRGHEQFF.

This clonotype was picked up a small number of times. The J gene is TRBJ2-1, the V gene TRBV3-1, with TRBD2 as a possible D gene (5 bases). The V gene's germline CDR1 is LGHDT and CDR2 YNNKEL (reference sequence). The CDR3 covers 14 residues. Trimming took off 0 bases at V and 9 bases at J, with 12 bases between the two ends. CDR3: CASSQDSGMGEQFF. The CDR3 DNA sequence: TGTGCCAGCAGCCAAGATTCGGGAATGGGTGAGCAGTTCTTC.

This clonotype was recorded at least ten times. The CDR3: CASSPSRPRFAAGELFF. For the CDR3, the DNA is TGTGCCAGCAGCCCGTCTCGCCCCAGGTTCGCGGCGGGGGAGCTGTTTTTT. The V call is TRBV7-8, the J call TRBJ2-2, with D unresolved. The CDR3 spans 17 residues. V was trimmed by 5 bases and J by 8 bases, leaving 24 bases between them. Per germline, CDR1 SGHVS and CDR2 FQNEAQ.

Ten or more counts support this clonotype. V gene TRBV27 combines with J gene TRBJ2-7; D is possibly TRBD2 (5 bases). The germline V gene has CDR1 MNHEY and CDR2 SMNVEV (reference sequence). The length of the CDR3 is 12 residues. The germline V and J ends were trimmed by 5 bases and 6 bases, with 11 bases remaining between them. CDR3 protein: CASSEGWGEQYF. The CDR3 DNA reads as TGTGCCAGCAGTGAGGGTTGGGGCGAGCAGTACTTC.

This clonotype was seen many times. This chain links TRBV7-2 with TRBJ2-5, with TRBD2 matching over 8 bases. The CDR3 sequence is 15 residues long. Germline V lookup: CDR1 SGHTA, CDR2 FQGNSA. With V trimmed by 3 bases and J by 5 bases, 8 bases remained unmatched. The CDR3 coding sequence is TGTGCCAGCAGCTTTAGCGGGACTGTTCGGGAGACCCAGTACTTC. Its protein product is CASSFSGTVRETQYF.

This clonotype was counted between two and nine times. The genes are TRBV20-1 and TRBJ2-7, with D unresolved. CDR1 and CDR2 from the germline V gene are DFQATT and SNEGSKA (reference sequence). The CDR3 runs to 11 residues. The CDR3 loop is CSIGDSYEQYV. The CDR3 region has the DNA TGCAGCATAGGTGACTCCTACGAGCAGTACGTC.

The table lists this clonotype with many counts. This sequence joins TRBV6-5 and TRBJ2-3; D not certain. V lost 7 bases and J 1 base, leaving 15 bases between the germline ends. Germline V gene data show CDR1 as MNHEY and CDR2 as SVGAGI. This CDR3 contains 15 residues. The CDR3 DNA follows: TGTGCCAGCACCAACTTGGGTCATGGCACAGATACGCAGTATTTT. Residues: CASTNLGHGTDTQYF.

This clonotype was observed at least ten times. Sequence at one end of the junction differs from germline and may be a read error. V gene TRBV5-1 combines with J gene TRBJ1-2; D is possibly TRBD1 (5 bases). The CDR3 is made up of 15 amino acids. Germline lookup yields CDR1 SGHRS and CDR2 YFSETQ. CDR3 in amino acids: CASSPDGGFEYDYTF. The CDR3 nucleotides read TGCGCCAGCAGCCCGGACGGGGGATTCGAATATGACTACACCTTC.

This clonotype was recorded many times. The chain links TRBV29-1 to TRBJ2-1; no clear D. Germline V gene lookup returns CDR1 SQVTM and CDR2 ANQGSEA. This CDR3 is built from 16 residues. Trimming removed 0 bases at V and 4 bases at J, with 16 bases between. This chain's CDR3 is CSVEDRKGLPYNEQFF. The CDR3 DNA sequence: TGCAGCGTTGAAGATCGGAAAGGCCTCCCGTACAATGAGCAGTTCTTC.

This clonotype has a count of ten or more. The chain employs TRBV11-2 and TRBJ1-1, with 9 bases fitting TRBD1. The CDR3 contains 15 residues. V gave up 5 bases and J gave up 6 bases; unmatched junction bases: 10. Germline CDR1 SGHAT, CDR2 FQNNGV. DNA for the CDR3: TGTGCCAGCAGCGCGATCGGGACAGGGAGTTCTGAAGCTTTCTTT. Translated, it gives CASSAIGTGSSEAFF.

Written as DNA, the CDR3 is TGTGCCAGTAGTACCGCCCGACAGGGGAGTAGGTCGCGGAACATTCAGTACTTC. Residues: CASSTARQGSRSRNIQYF. V gene TRBV19 combines with J gene TRBJ2-4, with 8 nucleotides matching TRBD1. Germline V gene data show CDR1 as LNHDA and CDR2 as SQIVND (reference sequence). The V segment lost 4 bases and the J segment 7 bases; nucleotides outside the gene matches: 18. The CDR3 extends over 18 amino acids.

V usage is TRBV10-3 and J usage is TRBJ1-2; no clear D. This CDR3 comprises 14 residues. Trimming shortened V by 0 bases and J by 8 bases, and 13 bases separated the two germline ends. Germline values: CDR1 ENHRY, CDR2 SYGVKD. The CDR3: CAISESIDIYGYTF. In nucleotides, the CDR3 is TGTGCCATCAGTGAGTCTATAGACATATACGGCTACACCTTC.

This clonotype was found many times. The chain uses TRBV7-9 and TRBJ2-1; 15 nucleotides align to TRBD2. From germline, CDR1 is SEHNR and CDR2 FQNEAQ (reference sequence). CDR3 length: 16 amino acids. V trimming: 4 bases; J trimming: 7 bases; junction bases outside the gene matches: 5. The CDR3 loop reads CASSSPGTSGRNEQFF. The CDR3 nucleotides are TGTGCCAGCAGCTCGCCCGGGACTAGCGGGAGGAATGAGCAGTTCTTC.

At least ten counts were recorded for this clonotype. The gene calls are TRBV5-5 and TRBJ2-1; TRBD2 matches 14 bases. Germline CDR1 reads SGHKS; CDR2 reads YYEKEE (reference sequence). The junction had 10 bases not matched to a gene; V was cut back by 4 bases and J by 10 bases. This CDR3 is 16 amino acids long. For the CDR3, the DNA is TGTGCCAGCAGCAGGGATCCGGGACTAGCGGGAGAAGAGCAGTTCTTC. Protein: CASSRDPGLAGEEQFF.

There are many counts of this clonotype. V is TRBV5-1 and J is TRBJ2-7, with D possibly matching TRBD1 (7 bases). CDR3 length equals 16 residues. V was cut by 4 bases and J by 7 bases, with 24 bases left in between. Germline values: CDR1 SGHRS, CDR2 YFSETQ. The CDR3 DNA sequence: TGCGCCAGCAGCCCAGGGGGAACGGGAGTCCCCTCGGAGCAGTACTTC. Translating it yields CASSPGGTGVPSEQYF.

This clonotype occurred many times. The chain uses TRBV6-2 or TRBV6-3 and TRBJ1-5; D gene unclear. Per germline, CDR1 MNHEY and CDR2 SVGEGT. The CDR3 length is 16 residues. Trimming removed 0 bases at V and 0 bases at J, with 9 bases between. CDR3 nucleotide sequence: TGTGCCAGCAGTTACTCGATTGAGTATAGCAATCAGCCCCAGCATTTT. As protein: CASSYSIEYSNQPQHF.

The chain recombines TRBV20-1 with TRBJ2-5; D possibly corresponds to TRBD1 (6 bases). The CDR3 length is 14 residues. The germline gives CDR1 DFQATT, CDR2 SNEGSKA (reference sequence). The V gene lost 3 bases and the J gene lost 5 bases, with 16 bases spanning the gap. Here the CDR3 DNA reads TGCAGTGCTAGTGGTCCGGGACAAATGGAGACCCAGTACTTC. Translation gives CSASGPGQMETQYF.

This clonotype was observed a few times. CDR3 DNA sequence: TGCAGTGCTAGAGTTGGGTCAGAGAGGGGAGGGACCCAGTACTTC. Translated, it gives CSARVGSERGGTQYF. The V and J genes are TRBV20-1 and TRBJ2-5, with a weak D call TRBD2 (6 bases). Trimming pared 1 base from V and 7 bases from J, leaving 19 bases between. Germline CDR1 is DFQATT and CDR2 is SNEGSKA (reference sequence). CDR3 length equals 15 residues.

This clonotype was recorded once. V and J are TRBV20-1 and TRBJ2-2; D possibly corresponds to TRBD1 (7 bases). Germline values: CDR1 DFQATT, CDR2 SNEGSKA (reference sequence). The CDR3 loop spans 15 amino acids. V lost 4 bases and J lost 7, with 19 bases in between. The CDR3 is CSATHPHRGGGELFF. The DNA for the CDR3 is TGCAGTGCTACACATCCTCACAGGGGAGGCGGGGAGCTGTTTTTT.

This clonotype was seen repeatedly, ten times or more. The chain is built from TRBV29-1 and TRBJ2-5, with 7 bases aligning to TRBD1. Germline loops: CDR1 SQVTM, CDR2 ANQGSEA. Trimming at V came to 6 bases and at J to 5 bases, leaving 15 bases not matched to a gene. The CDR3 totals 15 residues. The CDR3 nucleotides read TGCAGCGTGAGGAGAAGAAAGGGGGCATCCGAGACCCAGTACTTC. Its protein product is CSVRRRKGASETQYF.

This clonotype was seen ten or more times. The CDR3 DNA reads as TGTGCCAGCAGCGTACGACGCGAGCAGTACTTC. The encoded protein is CASSVRREQYF. The chain combines TRBV7-9 with TRBJ2-7; D remains ambiguous. CDR3 size: 11 residues. Germline values: CDR1 SEHNR, CDR2 FQNEAQ (reference sequence). V lost 5 bases, J lost 6 bases, and 8 bases lay in between.

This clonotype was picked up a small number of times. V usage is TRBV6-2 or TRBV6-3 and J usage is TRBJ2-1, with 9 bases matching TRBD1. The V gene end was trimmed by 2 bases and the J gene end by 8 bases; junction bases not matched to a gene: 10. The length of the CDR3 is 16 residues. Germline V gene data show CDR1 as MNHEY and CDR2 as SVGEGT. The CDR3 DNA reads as TGTGCCAGCAGTTACGGAACACAGGGGGCTTTTTATGAGCAGTTCTTC. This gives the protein CASSYGTQGAFYEQFF.

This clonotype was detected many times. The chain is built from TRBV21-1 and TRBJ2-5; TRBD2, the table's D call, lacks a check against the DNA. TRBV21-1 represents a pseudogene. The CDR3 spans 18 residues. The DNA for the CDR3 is TGTGCCAGCAGCTCCGGGACTAGCGGGATCTGGGGCCAAGAGACCCAGTACTTC. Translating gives CASSSGTSGIWGQETQYF.

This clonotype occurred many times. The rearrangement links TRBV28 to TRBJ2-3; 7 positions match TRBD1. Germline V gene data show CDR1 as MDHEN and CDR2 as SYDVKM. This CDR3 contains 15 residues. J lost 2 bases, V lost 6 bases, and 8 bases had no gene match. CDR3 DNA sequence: TGTGCCAGCAGAACCGGACAGGCCCTCACAGATACGCAGTATTTT. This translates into CASRTGQALTDTQYF.